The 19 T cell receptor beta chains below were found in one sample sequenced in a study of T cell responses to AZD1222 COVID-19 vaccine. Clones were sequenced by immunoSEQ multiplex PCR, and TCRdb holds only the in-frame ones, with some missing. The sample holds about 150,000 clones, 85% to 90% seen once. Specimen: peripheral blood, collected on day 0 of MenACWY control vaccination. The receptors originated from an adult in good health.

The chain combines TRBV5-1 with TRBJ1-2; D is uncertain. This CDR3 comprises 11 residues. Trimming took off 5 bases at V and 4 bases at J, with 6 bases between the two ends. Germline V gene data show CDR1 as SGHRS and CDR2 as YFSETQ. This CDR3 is CASSDLYGYTF. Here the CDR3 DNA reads TGCGCCAGCAGTGACCTCTATGGCTACACCTTC.

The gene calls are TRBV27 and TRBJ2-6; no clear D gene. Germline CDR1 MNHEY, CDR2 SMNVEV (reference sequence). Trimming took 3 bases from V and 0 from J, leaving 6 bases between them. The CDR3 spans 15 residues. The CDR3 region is CASSFDGSGANVLTF. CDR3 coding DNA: TGTGCCAGCAGTTTTGATGGCTCTGGGGCCAACGTCCTGACTTTC.

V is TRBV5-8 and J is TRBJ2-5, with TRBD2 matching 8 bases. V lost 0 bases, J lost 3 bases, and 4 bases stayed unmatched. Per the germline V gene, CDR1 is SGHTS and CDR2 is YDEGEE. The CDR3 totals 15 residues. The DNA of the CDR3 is TGTGCCAGCAGCTTGGCTCTAGCGGGCAAAGAGACCCAGTACTTC. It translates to CASSLALAGKETQYF.

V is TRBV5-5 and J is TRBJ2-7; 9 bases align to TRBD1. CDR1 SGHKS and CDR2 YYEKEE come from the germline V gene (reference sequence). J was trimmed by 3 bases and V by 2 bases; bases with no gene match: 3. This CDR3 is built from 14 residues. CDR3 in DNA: TGTGCCAGCAGCTTAGGGACAGGGTACTACGAGCAGTACGTC. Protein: CASSLGTGYYEQYV.

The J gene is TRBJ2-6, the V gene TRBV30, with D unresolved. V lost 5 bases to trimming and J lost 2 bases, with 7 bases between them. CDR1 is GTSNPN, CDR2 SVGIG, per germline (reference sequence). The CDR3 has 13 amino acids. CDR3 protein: CAWRSTGANVLTF. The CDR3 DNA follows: TGTGCCTGGCGGTCTACTGGGGCCAACGTCCTGACTTTC.

In DNA form, the CDR3 reads TGTGCCAGCAGCTCACTTCAGGGGTCGTCCACCGGGGAGCTGTTTTTT. Protein sequence: CASSSLQGSSTGELFF. The V gene is TRBV27, the J gene TRBJ2-2, with D maybe TRBD1 (6 bases). The V gene lost 6 bases and the J gene lost 4 bases, with 18 bases spanning the gap. The CDR3 contains 16 residues. Germline-derived CDR1 and CDR2 are MNHEY and SMNVEV (reference sequence).

For the CDR3, the DNA is TGTGCCAGCAGCCAAGATTGGGGCGCCTATGGCTACACCTTC. Residues: CASSQDWGAYGYTF. This chain links TRBV14 with TRBJ1-2; weak D call: TRBD1 (5 bases). V was clipped by 0 bases and J by 4 bases, with 9 bases between them. Per germline, CDR1 SGHDN and CDR2 FVKESK. CDR3 length: 14 amino acids.

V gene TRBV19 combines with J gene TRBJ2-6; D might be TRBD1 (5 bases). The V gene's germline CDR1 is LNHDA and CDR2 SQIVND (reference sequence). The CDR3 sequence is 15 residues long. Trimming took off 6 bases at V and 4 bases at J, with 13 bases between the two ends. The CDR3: CASSPLGPGANVLTF. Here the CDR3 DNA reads TGTGCCAGTAGCCCATTGGGGCCCGGGGCCAACGTCCTGACTTTC.

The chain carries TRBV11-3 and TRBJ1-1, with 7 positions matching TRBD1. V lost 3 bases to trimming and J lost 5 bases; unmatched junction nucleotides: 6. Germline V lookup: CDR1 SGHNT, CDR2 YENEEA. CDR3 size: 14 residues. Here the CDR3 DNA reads TGTGCCAGCAGCTTTCACAGGGGAAGTACTGAAGCTTTCTTT. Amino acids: CASSFHRGSTEAFF.

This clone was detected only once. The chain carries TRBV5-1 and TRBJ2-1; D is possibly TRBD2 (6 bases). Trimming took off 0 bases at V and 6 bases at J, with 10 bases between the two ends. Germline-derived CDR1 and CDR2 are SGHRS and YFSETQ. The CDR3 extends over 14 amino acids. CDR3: CASSLAYSGNEQFF. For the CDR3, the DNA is TGCGCCAGCAGCTTGGCGTATAGCGGCAATGAGCAGTTCTTC.

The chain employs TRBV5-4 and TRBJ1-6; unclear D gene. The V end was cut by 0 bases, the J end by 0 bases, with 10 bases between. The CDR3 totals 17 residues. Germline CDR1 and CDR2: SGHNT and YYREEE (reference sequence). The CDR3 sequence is CASSLGAADSYNSPLHF. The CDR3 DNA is TGTGCCAGCAGCTTGGGTGCGGCGGACTCCTATAATTCACCCCTCCACTTT. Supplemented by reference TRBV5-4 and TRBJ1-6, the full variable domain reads ETGVTQSPTHLIKTRGQQVTLRCSSQSGHNTVSWYQQALGQGPQFIFQYYREEENGRGNFPPRFSGLQFPNYSSELNVNALELDDSALYLCASSLGAADSYNSPLHFGNGTRLTVT.

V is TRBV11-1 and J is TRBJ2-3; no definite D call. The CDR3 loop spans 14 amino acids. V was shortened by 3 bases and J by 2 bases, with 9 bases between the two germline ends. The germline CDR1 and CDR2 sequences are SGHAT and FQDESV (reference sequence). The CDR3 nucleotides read TGTGCCAGCAGCTTCCAGCCTAACACAGATACGCAGTATTTT. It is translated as CASSFQPNTDTQYF. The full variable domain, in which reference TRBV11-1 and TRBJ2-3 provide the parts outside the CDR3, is EAEVAQSPRYKITEKSQAVAFWCDPISGHATLYWYRQILGQGPELLVQFQDESVVDDSQLPKDRFSAERLKGVDSTLKIQPAELGDSAMYLCASSFQPNTDTQYFGPGTRLTVL.

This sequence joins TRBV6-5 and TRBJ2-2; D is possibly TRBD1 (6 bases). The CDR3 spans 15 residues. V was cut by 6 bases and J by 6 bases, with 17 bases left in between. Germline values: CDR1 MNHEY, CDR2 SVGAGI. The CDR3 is CASRRAQGMAGELFF. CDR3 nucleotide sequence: TGTGCCAGCAGGAGGGCCCAGGGGATGGCCGGGGAGCTGTTTTTT.

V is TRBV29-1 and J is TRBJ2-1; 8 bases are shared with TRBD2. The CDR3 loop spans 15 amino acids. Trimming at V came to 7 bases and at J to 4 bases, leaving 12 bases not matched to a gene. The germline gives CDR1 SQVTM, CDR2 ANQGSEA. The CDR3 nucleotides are TGCAGCGCGGACGCGGGGGGTGCGGGGTACAATGAGCAGTTCTTC. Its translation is CSADAGGAGYNEQFF.

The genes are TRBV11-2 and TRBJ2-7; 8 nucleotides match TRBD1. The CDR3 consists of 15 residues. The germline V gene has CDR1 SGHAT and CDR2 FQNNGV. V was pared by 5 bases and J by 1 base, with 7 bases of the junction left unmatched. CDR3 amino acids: CASSQGQALSYEQYF. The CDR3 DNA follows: TGTGCCAGCAGCCAGGGACAGGCCCTATCCTACGAGCAGTACTTC.

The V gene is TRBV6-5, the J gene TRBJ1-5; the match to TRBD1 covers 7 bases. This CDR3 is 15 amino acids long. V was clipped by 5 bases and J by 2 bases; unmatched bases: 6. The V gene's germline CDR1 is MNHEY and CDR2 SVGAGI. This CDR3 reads CASSMGQLGNQPQHF. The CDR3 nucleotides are TGTGCCAGCAGTATGGGACAGTTAGGCAATCAGCCCCAGCATTTT.

CDR3: CATSRDSGGGRRQFF. DNA of the CDR3: TGTGCCACCAGCAGAGATTCTGGAGGGGGGCGGCGGCAGTTCTTC. This chain joins TRBV15 and TRBJ2-1; D assignment may be TRBD1 or TRBD2 (6 bases each). V was shortened by 0 bases and J by 12 bases, with 18 bases between the two germline ends. CDR3 length: 15 amino acids. The V gene's germline CDR1 is LNHNV and CDR2 YYDKDF (reference sequence).

The CDR3 region is CASSYVFGQPQHF. CDR3 bases: TGTGCCAGCAGTTACGTTTTCGGTCAGCCCCAGCATTTT. The chain has TRBV6-5 and TRBJ1-5, with no clear D. CDR1 and CDR2 from the germline V gene are MNHEY and SVGAGI. The CDR3 has 13 residues. The ends were cut back, 2 bases at V and 6 bases at J, with 8 bases in the middle.

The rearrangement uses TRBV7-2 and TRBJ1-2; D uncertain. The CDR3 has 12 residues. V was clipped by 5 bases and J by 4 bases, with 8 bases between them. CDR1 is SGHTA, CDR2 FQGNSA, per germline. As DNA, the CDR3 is TGTGCCAGCAGCCCATCCACCTATGGCTACACCTTC. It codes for CASSPSTYGYTF.